This entry lists 15 T cell receptor beta chains sequenced from one sample in a study of blood T cell repertoires in COVID-19. Assay: immunoSEQ multiplex PCR; the TCRdb copy retains only in-frame clones and omits some. The profile shows about 160,000 clones, about 87% of them singletons. The sequenced sample was peripheral blood. The source is a woman between 55 and 75 years old who had recovered from COVID-19.

The sample holds a few counts of this clone. The rearrangement links TRBV6-6 to TRBJ2-2; D uncertain. This CDR3 is 13 amino acids long. Germline V gene lookup returns CDR1 MNHNY and CDR2 SVGAGI (reference sequence). Trimming took 6 bases from V and 1 from J, leaving 6 bases between them. The CDR3 DNA follows: TGTGCCAGCAGCCCTAGGAACACCGGGGAGCTGTTTTTT. Translated: CASSPRNTGELFF.

This clone was detected only once. The V call is TRBV11-2, the J call TRBJ1-3; D remains ambiguous. The germline V and J ends were trimmed by 1 base and 0 bases, with 7 bases remaining between them. Germline V CDR1 and CDR2: SGHAT, FQNNGV. The CDR3 length is 15 residues. The CDR3 sequence is CASSLATSSGNTIYF. The CDR3 DNA follows: TGTGCCAGCAGCTTAGCCACGAGCTCTGGAAACACCATATATTTT.

This sequence joins TRBV28 and TRBJ2-7; 15 bases map to TRBD2. Trimming cost V 2 bases and J 0 bases; bases outside gene matches: 5. The CDR3 runs 18 residues. Looked up from germline, CDR1 is MDHEN and CDR2 is SYDVKM. In DNA, the CDR3 is TGTGCCAGCAGTTTAGGGGGACTAGCGGGGGGCCCCTCCTACGAGCAGTACTTC. This sequence encodes CASSLGGLAGGPSYEQYF.

The rearrangement joins TRBV7-9 to TRBJ1-1; no clear D. The germline gives CDR1 SEHNR, CDR2 FQNEAQ (reference sequence). V lost 7 bases to trimming and J lost 4 bases, with 19 bases between them. The CDR3 contains 15 residues. The CDR3: CASTDTRASGTEAFF. In DNA form, the CDR3 reads TGTGCCAGCACCGATACTAGGGCCAGCGGCACTGAAGCTTTCTTT.

This clone was seen a few times. J is TRBJ1-6 and V is TRBV27; 7 bases are shared with TRBD1. Germline lookup yields CDR1 MNHEY and CDR2 SMNVEV (reference sequence). The junction had 3 bases not matched to a gene; V was cut back by 0 bases and J by 7 bases. This CDR3 is 15 amino acids long. CDR3 in amino acids: CASSLSRGQNSPLHF. CDR3 DNA: TGTGCCAGCAGTTTATCGAGGGGGCAAAATTCACCCCTCCACTTT.

This clone has just one count. The chain is built from TRBV16 and TRBJ2-6; possible D gene TRBD1, 5 bases. This CDR3 contains 17 residues. Trimming pared 3 bases from V and 0 bases from J, leaving 12 bases between. Germline V CDR1 and CDR2: KGHSY, FQNENV. The CDR3 DNA reads TGTGCCAGCAGCCAGAGACAGATACTCTCTGGGGCCAACGTCCTGACTTTC. This encodes CASSQRQILSGANVLTF.

The CDR3 sequence: CASSPRTVNEQYF. CDR3 coding DNA: TGTGCCAGCAGCCCAAGGACTGTCAACGAGCAGTACTTC. V is TRBV7-2 and J is TRBJ2-7; a weak D match, TRBD2 (5 bases). The V end lost 5 bases, the J end lost 5 bases, and 13 bases lay between the germline ends. Germline CDR1 reads SGHTA; CDR2 reads FQGNSA. This CDR3 is 13 amino acids long.

This chain uses TRBV3-1 (or the pseudogene TRBV3-2) with TRBJ1-3, with D possibly matching TRBD1 (5 bases). V gave up 2 bases and J gave up 7 bases, with 9 bases separating them. Germline V gene lookup returns CDR1 LGHDT and CDR2 YNNKEL (reference sequence). The CDR3 spans 13 residues. Here the CDR3 DNA reads TGTGCCAGCAGCCAAAGACAGCTCAACACCATATATTTT. Translation gives CASSQRQLNTIYF.

The chain couples TRBV24-1 to TRBJ1-2; tentatively, D is TRBD1 (6 bases). V lost 6 bases and J lost 2, with 12 bases in between. The CDR3 loop spans 14 amino acids. Germline V gene data show CDR1 as KGHDR and CDR2 as SFDVKD. CDR3 nucleotides: TGTGCCACCAGTAGCCCACAGGGAAACTATGGCTACACCTTC. Its translation is CATSSPQGNYGYTF.

The rearrangement uses TRBV28 and TRBJ2-1; no clear D gene. Looked up from germline, CDR1 is MDHEN and CDR2 is SYDVKM. The CDR3 consists of 13 residues. Trimming stripped 4 bases from V and 8 bases from J, with 12 bases between. Written as DNA, the CDR3 is TGTGCCAGCAGTTCCCACGGGTTCGATGAGCAGTTCTTC. Translating gives CASSSHGFDEQFF.

The chain couples TRBV9 to TRBJ1-4; D remains ambiguous. The CDR3 totals 13 residues. CDR1 and CDR2 from the germline V gene are SGDLS and YYNGEE. The V gene lost 0 bases and the J gene lost 4 bases, with 4 bases spanning the gap. The CDR3 loop is CASSVGSNEKLFF. In DNA form, the CDR3 reads TGTGCCAGCAGCGTAGGCAGTAATGAAAAACTGTTTTTT.

Points on this clone: Other DNA sequences in this specimen translate into the identical CDR3. The chain couples TRBV5-1 to TRBJ2-3; D call uncertain. The germline V gene encodes CDR1 SGHRS and CDR2 YFSETQ. The V and J ends lost 0 bases and 0 bases respectively, with 8 bases between them. CDR3 length: 15 amino acids. The CDR3 DNA reads as TGCGCCAGCAGCTTGGTGGCGGCTAGCACAGATACGCAGTATTTT. It codes for CASSLVAASTDTQYF.

The chain couples TRBV19 to TRBJ2-2, with D tentatively TRBD2 (5 bases). Germline CDR1 reads LNHDA; CDR2 reads SQIVND (reference sequence). Trimming left V 1 base short and J 6 bases short, with 9 bases between. The CDR3 runs to 14 residues. In DNA, the CDR3 is TGTGCCAGTAGTATAGGCGGGTTGTCCGGGGAGCTGTTTTTT. Translating gives CASSIGGLSGELFF. Combining the CDR3 with reference TRBV19 and TRBJ2-2 gives the whole variable domain DGGITQSPKYLFRKEGQNVTLSCEQNLNHDAMYWYRQDPGQGLRLIYYSQIVNDFQKGDIAEGYSVSREKKESFPLTVTSAQKNPTAFYLCASSIGGLSGELFFGEGSRLTVL.

The genes are TRBV19 and TRBJ1-5; 8 nucleotides align to TRBD1. The junction had 5 bases not matched to a gene; V was cut back by 5 bases and J by 2 bases. The CDR3 runs 15 residues. Germline V gene lookup returns CDR1 LNHDA and CDR2 SQIVND (reference sequence). Here the CDR3 DNA reads TGTGCCAGTAGTGGACAGGGAGGTGGCAATCAGCCCCAGCATTTT. It is translated as CASSGQGGGNQPQHF. Variable domain in full (rest from reference TRBV19 and TRBJ1-5): DGGITQSPKYLFRKEGQNVTLSCEQNLNHDAMYWYRQDPGQGLRLIYYSQIVNDFQKGDIAEGYSVSREKKESFPLTVTSAQKNPTAFYLCASSGQGGGNQPQHFGDGTRLSIL.

This sequence joins TRBV5-4 and TRBJ2-1; 7 nucleotides agree with TRBD1. CDR1 and CDR2 (germline): SGHNT, YYREEE (reference sequence). CDR3 size: 14 residues. Unmatched junction bases numbered 6, after V lost 2 bases and J lost 7 bases. The CDR3: CASSFKTGRNEQFF. CDR3 in DNA: TGTGCCAGCAGCTTCAAGACAGGGCGGAATGAGCAGTTCTTC.